This T cell receptor beta chain was documented in a study of cytomegalovirus exposure and HLA in healthy donors. Broader study findings: Earlier analysis found most TCR beta V segments productive about 90% or about 30% of the time. Exclusion as indistinguishable affected some V segments, including TRBV6-2 and TRBV6-3.

The CDR3 spans 14 residues. Per germline, CDR1 MDHEN and CDR2 SYDVKM. Deletions cut 1 base from V and 6 bases from J, with 13 bases between. The PCR contained 60 Vbeta and 13 Jbeta primers. Libraries were prepared by immunoSEQ multiplex PCR; TCRdb keeps only in-frame clonotypes and omits some of them. The listing contains around 53,000 clones. As to this clone: Its antigen is currently unknown.

This rearrangement joins TRBV28 to TRBJ2-7; weak D call: TRBD2 (5 bases). The specimen sequenced was PBMCs. The source of this sequence is a man younger than 35 in good health and CMV-seropositive. The CDR3 protein is CASSLSLAVSEQYF. The CDR3 DNA sequence: TGTGCCAGCAGTTTATCCCTAGCAGTCTCCGAGCAGTACTTC.